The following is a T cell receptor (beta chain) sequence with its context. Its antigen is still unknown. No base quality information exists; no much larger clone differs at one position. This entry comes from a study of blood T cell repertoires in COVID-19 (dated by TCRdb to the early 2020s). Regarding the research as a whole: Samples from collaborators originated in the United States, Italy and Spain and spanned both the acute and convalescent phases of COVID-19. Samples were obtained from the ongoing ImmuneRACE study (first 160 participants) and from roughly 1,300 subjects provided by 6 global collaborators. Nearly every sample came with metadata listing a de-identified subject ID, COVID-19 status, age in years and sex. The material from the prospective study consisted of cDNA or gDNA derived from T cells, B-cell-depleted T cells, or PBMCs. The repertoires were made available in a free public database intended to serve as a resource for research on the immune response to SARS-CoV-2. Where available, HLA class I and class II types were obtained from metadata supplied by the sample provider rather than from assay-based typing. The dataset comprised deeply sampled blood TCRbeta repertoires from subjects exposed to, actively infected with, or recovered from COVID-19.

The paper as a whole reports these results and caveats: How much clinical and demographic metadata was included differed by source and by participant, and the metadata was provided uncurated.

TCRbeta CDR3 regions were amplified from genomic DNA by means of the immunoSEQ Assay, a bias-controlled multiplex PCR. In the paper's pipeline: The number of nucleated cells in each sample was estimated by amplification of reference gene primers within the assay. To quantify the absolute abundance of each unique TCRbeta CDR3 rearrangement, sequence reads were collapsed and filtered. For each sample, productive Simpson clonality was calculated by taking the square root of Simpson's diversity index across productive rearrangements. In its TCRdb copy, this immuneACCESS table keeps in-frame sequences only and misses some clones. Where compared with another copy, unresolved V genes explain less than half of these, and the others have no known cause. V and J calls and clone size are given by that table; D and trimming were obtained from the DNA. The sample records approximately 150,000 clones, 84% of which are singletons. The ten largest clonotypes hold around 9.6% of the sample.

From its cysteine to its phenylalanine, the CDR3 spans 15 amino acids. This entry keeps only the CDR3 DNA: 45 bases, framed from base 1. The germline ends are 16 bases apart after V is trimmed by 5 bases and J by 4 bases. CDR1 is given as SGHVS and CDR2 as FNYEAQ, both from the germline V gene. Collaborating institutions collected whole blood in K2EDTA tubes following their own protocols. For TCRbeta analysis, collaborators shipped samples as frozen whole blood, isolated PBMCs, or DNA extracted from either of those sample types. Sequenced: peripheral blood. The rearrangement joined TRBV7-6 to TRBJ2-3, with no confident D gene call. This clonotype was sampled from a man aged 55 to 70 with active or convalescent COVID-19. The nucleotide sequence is TGTGCCAGCAGCCCCGAGTTTACCCTTGCAGATACGCAGTATTTT. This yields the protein CASSPEFTLADTQYF.